The 4 T cell receptor beta chains presented below share a single source sample, sequenced in a study of CXCR3 chemokines and chemotherapy response in bladder cancer. Each CDR3 protein gets one entry after TCRdb re-called the PCR reads with MiXCR. Of fewer than 5,500 distinct CDR3 sequences listed, over 13% are singletons. This specimen was collected from a patient whose treatment included neoadjuvant chemotherapy. The receptors come from a human donor with bladder cancer that responded to neoadjuvant chemotherapy.

This clonotype is labeled as medium-sized. The chain couples TRBV7-9 to TRBJ2-3; D gene uncertain. This CDR3 is 15 amino acids long. Germline assignment: CDR1 SEHNR and CDR2 FQNEAQ (reference sequence). The V and J ends lost 3 bases and 2 bases respectively, with 12 bases between them. The CDR3 bases are TGTGCCAGCAGCTTCTTGGTCCCCGACACAGATACGCAGTATTTT. Translation gives CASSFLVPDTDTQYF. Based on the CDR3 plus reference TRBV7-9 and TRBJ2-3, the full variable domain is DTGVSQNPRHKITKRGQNVTFRCDPISEHNRLYWYRQTLGQGPEFLTYFQNEAQLEKSRLLSDRFSAERPKGSFSTLEIQRTEQGDSAMYLCASSFLVPDTDTQYFGPGTRLTVL.

The chain carries TRBV11-2 and TRBJ2-1; D may be TRBD2 (7 bases). CDR3 length equals 15 residues. Trimming left V 0 bases short and J 6 bases short, with 12 bases between. The germline CDR1 and CDR2 sequences are SGHAT and FQNNGV. The CDR3 spells CASSLDLGGGNEQFF. Here the CDR3 DNA reads TGTGCCAGCAGCTTAGATTTGGGAGGGGGCAATGAGCAGTTCTTC.

In this sample, this clonotype turned up many times. CDR3 in DNA: TGTGCCTGGAGTGTTAGCGGGAGCACAGATACGCAGTATTTT. Residues: CAWSVSGSTDTQYF. The chain joins TRBV30 to TRBJ2-3; 7 bases fit TRBD2. Per germline, CDR1 GTSNPN and CDR2 SVGIG (reference sequence). J gave up 0 bases and V 0 bases, and 0 bases lay outside the gene matches. The CDR3 runs to 14 residues.

By share of the sample, this clonotype is medium-sized (0.01 to 0.1%). The genes are TRBV6-1 and TRBJ2-7, with 15 bases identical to TRBD2. The ends lost 4 bases at V and 7 bases at J; junction bases unmatched: 2. The germline CDR1 and CDR2 sequences are MNHNS and SASEGT. This CDR3 comprises 14 residues. CDR3 DNA sequence: TGTGCCAGCAGTGCCGGGACTAGCGGGAGGGAGCAGTACTTC. Amino acids: CASSAGTSGREQYF.